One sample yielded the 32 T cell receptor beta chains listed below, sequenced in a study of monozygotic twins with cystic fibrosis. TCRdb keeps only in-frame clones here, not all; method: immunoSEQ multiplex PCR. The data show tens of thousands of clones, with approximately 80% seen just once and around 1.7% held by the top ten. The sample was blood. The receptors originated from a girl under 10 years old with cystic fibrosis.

The CDR3 DNA reads as TGTGCCAGCAGCTTAAGTCCAGTCCACAATGAGCAGTTCTTC. Amino acid sequence: CASSLSPVHNEQFF. The chain is built from TRBV11-3 and TRBJ2-1; no firm D call. CDR1 is SGHNT and CDR2 is YENEEA in the germline V gene. The CDR3 has 14 amino acids. V gave up 2 bases and J gave up 5 bases, with 10 bases separating them. The full variable domain, completed using reference TRBV11-3 and TRBJ2-1, is EAGVVQSPRYKIIEKKQPVAFWCNPISGHNTLYWYLQNLGQGPELLIRYENEEAVDDSQLPKDRFSAERLKGVDSTLKIQPAELGDSAVYLCASSLSPVHNEQFFGPGTRLTVL.

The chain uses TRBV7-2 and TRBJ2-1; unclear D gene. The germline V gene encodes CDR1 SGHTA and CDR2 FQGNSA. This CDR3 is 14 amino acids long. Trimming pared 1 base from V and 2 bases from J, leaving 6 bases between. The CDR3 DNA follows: TGTGCCAGCAGCTTAGGATGGGCCTACAATGAGCAGTTCTTC. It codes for CASSLGWAYNEQFF. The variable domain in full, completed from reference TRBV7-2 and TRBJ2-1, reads GAGVSQSPSNKVTEKGKDVELRCDPISGHTALYWYRQSLGQGLEFLIYFQGNSAPDKSGLPSDRFSAERTGGSVSTLTIQRTQQEDSAVYLCASSLGWAYNEQFFGPGTRLTVL.

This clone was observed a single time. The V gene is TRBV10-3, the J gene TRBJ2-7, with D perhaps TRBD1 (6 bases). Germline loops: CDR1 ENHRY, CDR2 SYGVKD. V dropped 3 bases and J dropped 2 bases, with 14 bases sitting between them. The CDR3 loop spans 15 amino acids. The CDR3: CAISDPGQPTYEQYF. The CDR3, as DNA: TGTGCCATCAGTGACCCTGGACAGCCTACCTACGAGCAGTACTTC.

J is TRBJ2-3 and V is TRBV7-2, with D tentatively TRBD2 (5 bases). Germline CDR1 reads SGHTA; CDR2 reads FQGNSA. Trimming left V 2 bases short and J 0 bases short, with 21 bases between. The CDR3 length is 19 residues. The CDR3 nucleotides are TGTGCCAGCAGCTTAACGGGCGGGCAACTAACCGCCAGCACAGATACGCAGTATTTT. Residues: CASSLTGGQLTASTDTQYF.

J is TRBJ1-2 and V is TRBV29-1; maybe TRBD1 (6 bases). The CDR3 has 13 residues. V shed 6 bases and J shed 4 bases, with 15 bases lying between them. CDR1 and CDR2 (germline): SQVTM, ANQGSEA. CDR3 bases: TGCAGCGTGGAAACACAGGGCAGCTATGGCTACACCTTC. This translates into CSVETQGSYGYTF.

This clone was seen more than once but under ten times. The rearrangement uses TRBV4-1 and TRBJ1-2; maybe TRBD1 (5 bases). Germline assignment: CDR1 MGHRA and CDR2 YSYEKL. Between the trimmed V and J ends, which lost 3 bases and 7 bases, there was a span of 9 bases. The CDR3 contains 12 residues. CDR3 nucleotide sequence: TGCGCCAGCAGCCATCTGCAGGGTGGCTACACCTTC. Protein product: CASSHLQGGYTF.

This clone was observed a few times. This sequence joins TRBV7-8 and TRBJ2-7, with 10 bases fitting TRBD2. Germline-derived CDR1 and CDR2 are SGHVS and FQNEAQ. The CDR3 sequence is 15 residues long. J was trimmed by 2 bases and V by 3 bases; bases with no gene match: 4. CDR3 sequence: CASSLILAGAYEQYF. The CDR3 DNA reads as TGTGCCAGCAGCTTGATTCTAGCGGGGGCCTACGAGCAGTACTTC.

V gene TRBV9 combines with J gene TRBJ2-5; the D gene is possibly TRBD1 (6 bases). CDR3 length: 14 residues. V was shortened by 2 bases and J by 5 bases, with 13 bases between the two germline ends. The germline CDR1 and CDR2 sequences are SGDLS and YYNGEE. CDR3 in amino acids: CASSVGAVGETQYF. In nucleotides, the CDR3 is TGTGCCAGCAGCGTGGGGGCAGTCGGGGAGACCCAGTACTTC. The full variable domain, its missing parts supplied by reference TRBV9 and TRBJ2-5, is DSGVTQTPKHLITATGQRVTLRCSPRSGDLSVYWYQQSLDQGLQFLIQYYNGEERAKGNILERFSAQQFPDLHSELNLSSLELGDSALYFCASSVGAVGETQYFGPGTRLLVL.

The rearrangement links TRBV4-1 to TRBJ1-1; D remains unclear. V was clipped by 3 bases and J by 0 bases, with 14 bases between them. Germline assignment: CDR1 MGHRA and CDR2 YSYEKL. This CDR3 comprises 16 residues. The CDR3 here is CASSHEPERMNTEAFF. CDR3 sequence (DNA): TGCGCCAGCAGCCATGAACCGGAGCGGATGAACACTGAAGCTTTCTTT.

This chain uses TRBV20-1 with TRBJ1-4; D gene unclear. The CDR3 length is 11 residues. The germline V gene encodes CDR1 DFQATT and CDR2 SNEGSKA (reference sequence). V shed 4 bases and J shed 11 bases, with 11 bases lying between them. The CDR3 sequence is CSATGRAKLFF. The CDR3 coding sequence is TGCAGTGCTACCGGGCGGGCCAAACTGTTTTTT.

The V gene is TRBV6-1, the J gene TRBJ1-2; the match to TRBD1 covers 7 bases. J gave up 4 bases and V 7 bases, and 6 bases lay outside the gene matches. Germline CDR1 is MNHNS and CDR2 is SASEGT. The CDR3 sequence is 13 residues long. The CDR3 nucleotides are TGTGCCAGCACACCAGGACAGGCCTATGGCTACACCTTC. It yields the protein CASTPGQAYGYTF.

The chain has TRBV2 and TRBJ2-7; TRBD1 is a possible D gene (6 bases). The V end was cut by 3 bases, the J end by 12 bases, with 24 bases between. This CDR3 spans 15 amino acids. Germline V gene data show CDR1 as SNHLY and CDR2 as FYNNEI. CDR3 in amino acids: CASSDLSGQYLSGYF. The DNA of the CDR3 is TGTGCCAGCAGTGACCTATCGGGACAATATCTCTCGGGGTACTTC.

CDR3 DNA: TGTGCCTGGACGAGGGGTAACTATGGCTACACCTTC. This translates into CAWTRGNYGYTF. This chain uses TRBV30 with TRBJ1-2; the D gene is possibly TRBD1 (5 bases). CDR1 and CDR2 from the germline V gene are GTSNPN and SVGIG (reference sequence). The CDR3 spans 12 residues. V was shortened by 4 bases and J by 1 base, with 7 bases between the two germline ends.

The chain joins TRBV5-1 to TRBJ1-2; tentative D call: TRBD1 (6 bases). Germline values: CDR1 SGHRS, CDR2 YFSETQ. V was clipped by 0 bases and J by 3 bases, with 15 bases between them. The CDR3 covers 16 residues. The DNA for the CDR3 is TGCGCCAGCAGCTTGGAACAGGGCATCGGCTACTATGGCTACACCTTC. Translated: CASSLEQGIGYYGYTF.

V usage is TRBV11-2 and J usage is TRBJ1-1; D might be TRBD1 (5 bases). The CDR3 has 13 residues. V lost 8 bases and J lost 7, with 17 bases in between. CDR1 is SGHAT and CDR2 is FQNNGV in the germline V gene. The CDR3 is CASHRDGRFEAFF. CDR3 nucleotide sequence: TGTGCCAGCCACCGGGACGGAAGATTTGAAGCTTTCTTT.

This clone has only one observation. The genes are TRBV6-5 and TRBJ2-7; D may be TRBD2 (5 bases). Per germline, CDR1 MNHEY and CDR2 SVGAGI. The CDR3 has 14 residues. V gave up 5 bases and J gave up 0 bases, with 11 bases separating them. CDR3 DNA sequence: TGTGCCAGCAGTGACGACGGAGGCTCCTACGAGCAGTACTTC. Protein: CASSDDGGSYEQYF.

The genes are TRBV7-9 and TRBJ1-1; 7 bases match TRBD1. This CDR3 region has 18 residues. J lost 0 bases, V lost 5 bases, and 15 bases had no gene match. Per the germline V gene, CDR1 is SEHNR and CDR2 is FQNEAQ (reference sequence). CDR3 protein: CASSQRQGLNEMNTEAFF. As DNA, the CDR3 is TGTGCCAGCAGCCAAAGACAGGGACTCAATGAAATGAACACTGAAGCTTTCTTT.

The CDR3 nucleotides read TGTGCCAGCAGCGGACATAGCAATCAGCCCCAGCATTTT. Translation gives CASSGHSNQPQHF. The J gene is TRBJ1-5, the V gene TRBV9; D ambiguous. CDR3 length: 13 amino acids. The germline CDR1 and CDR2 sequences are SGDLS and YYNGEE. The ends were cut back, 3 bases at V and 0 bases at J, with 4 bases in the middle. The complete variable domain, with remaining parts taken from reference TRBV9 and TRBJ1-5, reads DSGVTQTPKHLITATGQRVTLRCSPRSGDLSVYWYQQSLDQGLQFLIQYYNGEERAKGNILERFSAQQFPDLHSELNLSSLELGDSALYFCASSGHSNQPQHFGDGTRLSIL.

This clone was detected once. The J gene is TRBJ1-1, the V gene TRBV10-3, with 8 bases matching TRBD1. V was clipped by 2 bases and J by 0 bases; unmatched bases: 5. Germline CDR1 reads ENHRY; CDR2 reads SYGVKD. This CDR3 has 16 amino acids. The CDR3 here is CAISETAGGLNTEAFF. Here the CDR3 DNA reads TGTGCCATCAGTGAGACGGCAGGGGGCCTGAACACTGAAGCTTTCTTT.

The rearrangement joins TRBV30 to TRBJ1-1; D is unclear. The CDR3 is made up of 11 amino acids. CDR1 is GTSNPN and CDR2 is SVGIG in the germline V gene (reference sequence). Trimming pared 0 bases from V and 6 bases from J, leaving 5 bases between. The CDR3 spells CAWSVLAEAFF. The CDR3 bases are TGTGCCTGGAGTGTTCTCGCTGAAGCTTTCTTT.

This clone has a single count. CDR3 protein: CAWTGTGDPRTPLHF. For the CDR3, the DNA is TGTGCCTGGACGGGGACAGGGGATCCACGCACACCCCTCCACTTT. This rearrangement joins TRBV30 to TRBJ1-6; 10 nucleotides line up with TRBD1. CDR3 length: 15 amino acids. Germline assignment: CDR1 GTSNPN and CDR2 SVGIG (reference sequence). J was trimmed by 11 bases and V by 4 bases; bases with no gene match: 11.

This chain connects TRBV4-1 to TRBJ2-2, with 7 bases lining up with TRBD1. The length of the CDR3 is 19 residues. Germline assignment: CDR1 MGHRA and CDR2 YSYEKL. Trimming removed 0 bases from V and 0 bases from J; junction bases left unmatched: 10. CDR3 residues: CASSQDPPGTAANTGELFF. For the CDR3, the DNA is TGCGCCAGCAGCCAAGATCCCCCTGGGACAGCCGCGAACACCGGGGAGCTGTTTTTT.

The CDR3 loop reads CASSLDGTGLGYTF. The CDR3 DNA sequence: TGTGCCAGCAGCTTAGACGGGACAGGGTTAGGCTACACCTTC. The chain uses TRBV7-2 and TRBJ1-2; the match to TRBD1 covers 9 bases. Germline CDR1 reads SGHTA; CDR2 reads FQGNSA. V shed 1 base and J 8 bases; nucleotides not matched to a gene: 5. CDR3 length equals 14 residues. Together with reference TRBV7-2 and TRBJ1-2, the CDR3 gives the full variable domain: GAGVSQSPSNKVTEKGKDVELRCDPISGHTALYWYRQSLGQGLEFLIYFQGNSAPDKSGLPSDRFSAERTGGSVSTLTIQRTQQEDSAVYLCASSLDGTGLGYTFGSGTRLTVV.

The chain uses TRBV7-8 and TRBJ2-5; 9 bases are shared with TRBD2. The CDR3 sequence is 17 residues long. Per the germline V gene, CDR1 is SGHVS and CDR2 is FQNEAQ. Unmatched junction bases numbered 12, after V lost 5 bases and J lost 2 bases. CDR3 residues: CASSPHRAGGEQETQYF. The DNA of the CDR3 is TGTGCCAGCAGCCCGCATCGCGCGGGGGGGGAGCAAGAGACCCAGTACTTC.

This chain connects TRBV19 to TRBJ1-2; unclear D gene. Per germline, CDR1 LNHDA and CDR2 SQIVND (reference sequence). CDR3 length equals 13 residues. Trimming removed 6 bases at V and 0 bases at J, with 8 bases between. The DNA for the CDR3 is TGTGCCAGTAGCTCGGGTGCTAACTATGGCTACACCTTC. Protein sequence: CASSSGANYGYTF.

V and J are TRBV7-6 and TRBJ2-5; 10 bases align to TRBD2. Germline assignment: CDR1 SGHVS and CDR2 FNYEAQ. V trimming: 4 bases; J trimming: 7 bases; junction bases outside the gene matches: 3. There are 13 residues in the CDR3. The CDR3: CASSSSGGGTQYF. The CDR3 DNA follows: TGTGCCAGCAGCTCAAGCGGGGGGGGGACCCAGTACTTC.

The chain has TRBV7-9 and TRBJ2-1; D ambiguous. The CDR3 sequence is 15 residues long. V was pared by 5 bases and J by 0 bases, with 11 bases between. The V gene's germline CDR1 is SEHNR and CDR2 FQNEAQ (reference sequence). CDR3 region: CASSTRSSSYNEQFF. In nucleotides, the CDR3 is TGTGCCAGCAGCACCCGGTCCAGCTCCTACAATGAGCAGTTCTTC. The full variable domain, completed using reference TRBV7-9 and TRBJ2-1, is DTGVSQNPRHKITKRGQNVTFRCDPISEHNRLYWYRQTLGQGPEFLTYFQNEAQLEKSRLLSDRFSAERPKGSFSTLEIQRTEQGDSAMYLCASSTRSSSYNEQFFGPGTRLTVL.

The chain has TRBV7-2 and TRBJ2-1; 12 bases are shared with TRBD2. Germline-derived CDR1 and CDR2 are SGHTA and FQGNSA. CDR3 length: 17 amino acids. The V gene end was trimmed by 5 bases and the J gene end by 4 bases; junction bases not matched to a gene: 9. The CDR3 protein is CASSLRLAGDPYNEQFF. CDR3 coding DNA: TGTGCCAGCAGCCTAAGACTAGCGGGGGACCCTTACAATGAGCAGTTCTTC.

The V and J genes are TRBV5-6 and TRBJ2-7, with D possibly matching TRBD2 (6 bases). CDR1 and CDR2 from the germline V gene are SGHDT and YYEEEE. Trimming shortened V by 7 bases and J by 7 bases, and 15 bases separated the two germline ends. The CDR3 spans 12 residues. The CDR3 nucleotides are TGTGCCAGCTCGGACTACCGGAGGGAGCAGTACTTC. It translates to CASSDYRREQYF.

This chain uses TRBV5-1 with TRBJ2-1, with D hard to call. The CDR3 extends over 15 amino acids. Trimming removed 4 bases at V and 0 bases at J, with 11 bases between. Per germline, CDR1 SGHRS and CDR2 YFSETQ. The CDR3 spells CASSPLYPSYNEQFF. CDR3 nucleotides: TGCGCCAGCAGCCCCCTCTACCCCTCCTACAATGAGCAGTTCTTC.

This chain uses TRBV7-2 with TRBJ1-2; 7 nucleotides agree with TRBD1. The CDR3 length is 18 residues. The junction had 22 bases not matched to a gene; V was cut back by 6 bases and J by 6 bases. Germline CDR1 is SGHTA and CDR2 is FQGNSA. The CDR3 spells CASSPSPVHSTGIHGYTF. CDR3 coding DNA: TGTGCCAGCAGTCCAAGTCCTGTGCACTCGACAGGGATCCATGGCTACACCTTC.

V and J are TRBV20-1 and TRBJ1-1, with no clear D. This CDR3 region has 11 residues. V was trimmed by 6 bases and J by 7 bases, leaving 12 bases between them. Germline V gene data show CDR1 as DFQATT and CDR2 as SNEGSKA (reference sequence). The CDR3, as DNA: TGCAGTGCAACGGACGGACGTGAAGCTTTCTTT. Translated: CSATDGREAFF.